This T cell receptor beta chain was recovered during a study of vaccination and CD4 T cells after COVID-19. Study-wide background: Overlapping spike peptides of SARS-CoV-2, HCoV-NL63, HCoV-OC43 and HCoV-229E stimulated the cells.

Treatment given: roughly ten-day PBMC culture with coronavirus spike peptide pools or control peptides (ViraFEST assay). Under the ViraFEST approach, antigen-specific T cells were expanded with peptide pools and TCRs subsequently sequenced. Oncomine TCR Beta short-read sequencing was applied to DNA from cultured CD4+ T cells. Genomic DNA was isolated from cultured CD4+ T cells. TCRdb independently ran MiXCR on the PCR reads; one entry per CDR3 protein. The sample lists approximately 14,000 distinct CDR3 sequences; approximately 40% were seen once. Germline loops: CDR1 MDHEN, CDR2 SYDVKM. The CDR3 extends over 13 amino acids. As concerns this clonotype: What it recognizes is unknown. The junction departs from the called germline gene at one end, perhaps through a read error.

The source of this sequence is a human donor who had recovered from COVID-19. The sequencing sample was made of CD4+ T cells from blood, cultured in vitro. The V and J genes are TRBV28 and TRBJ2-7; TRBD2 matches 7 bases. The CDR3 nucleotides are TGTGCCAGCAGTTTGAGTTCCAGCGGGAAAGCAGACTTC. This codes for CASSLSSSGKADF.